The table lists the clone carrying this T cell receptor beta chain with a few counts. Researchers took RNA transcripts and amplified the TCR beta CDR3 regions from them. TCR CDR3 regions were first amplified by RT-PCR with HTBI primers. TCRdb analysed the multiplex PCR reads with MiXCR anew, one entry per CDR3 protein. Among 250,000 to 300,000 distinct CDR3 sequences, around 15% were seen once, and the ten largest hold 55% to 60%. This record belongs to a study of T cells in Graves' hyperthyroidism and ophthalmopathy. There are 13 residues in the CDR3. Trimming removed 8 bases from V and 1 base from J, with 8 bases in between. CDR1 and CDR2 (germline): MNHEY, SVGEGT.

The receptor was isolated from a woman aged 55 to 70 with Graves' ophthalmopathy. The sequenced sample consisted of blood. The chain employs TRBV6-2 or TRBV6-3 and TRBJ2-2; D perhaps matches TRBD1 (5 bases). CDR3 sequence: CASAGQNTGELFF. In DNA form, the CDR3 reads TGTGCCAGCGCCGGACAGAACACCGGGGAGCTGTTTTTT.